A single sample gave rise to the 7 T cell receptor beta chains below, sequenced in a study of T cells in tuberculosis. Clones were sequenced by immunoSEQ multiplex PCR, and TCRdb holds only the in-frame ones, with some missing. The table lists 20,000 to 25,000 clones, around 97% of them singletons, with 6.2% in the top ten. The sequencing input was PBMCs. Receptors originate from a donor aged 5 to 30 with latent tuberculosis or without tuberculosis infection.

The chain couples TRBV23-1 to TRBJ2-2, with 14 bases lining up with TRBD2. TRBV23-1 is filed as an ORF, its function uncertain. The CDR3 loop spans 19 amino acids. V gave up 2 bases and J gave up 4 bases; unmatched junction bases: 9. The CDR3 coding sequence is TGCGCCAGCAGTCAAATGGGGACAGGGACTAGCGGGAGCACCGGGGAGCTGTTTTTT. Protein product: CASSQMGTGTSGSTGELFF.

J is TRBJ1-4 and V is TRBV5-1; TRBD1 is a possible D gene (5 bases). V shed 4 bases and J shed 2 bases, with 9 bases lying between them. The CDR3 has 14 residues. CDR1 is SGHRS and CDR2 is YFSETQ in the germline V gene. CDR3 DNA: TGCGCCAGCAGCCCTCGGGGGACTAATGAAAAACTGTTTTTT. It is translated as CASSPRGTNEKLFF.

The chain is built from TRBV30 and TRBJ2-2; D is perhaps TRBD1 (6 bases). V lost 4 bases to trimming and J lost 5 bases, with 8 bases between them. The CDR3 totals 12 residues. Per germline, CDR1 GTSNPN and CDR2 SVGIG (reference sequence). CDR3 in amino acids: CAWITGTGELFF. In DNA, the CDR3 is TGTGCCTGGATTACAGGGACCGGGGAGCTGTTTTTT.

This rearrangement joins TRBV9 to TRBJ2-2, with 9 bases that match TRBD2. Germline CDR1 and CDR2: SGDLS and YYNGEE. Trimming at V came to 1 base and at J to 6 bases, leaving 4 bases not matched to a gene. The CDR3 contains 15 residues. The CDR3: CASSVSGRSAGELFF. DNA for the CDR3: TGTGCCAGCAGCGTAAGCGGGAGGTCGGCCGGGGAGCTGTTTTTT.

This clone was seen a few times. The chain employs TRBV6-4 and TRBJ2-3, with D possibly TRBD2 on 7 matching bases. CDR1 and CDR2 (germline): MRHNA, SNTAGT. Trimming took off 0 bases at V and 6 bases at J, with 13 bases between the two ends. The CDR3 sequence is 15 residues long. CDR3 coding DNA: TGTGCCAGCAGTGACTCGAGGGGGGGGGCGGATACGCAGTATTTT. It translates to CASSDSRGGADTQYF.

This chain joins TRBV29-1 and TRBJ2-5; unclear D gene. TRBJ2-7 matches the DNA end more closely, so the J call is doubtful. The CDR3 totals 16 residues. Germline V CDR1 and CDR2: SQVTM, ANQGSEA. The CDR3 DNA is TGCAGCGTTGAAGTTAGGAGTTCCCTAAGCTCCTACGAGCAGTACTTC. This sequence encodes CSVEVRSSLSSYEQYF.

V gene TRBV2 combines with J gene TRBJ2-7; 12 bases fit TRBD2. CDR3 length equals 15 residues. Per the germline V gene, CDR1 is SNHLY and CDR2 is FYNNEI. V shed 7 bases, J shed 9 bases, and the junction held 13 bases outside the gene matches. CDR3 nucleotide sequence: TGTGCCAGCACAGCGGGACTAGCGGGCGCGCTGGGGCAGTACTTC. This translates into CASTAGLAGALGQYF.